The 30 T cell receptor beta chains presented below share a single source sample, sequenced in a study of blood T cell repertoires in COVID-19. Assay: immunoSEQ multiplex PCR; the TCRdb copy retains only in-frame clones and omits some. The sample carries about 350,000 clones, 87% recorded once. The source material was peripheral blood. The receptors were gathered from a woman aged 50 to 60 with COVID-19, enrolled during active disease.

This chain links TRBV28 with TRBJ1-5; D perhaps matches TRBD1 (6 bases). V was trimmed by 6 bases and J by 0 bases, leaving 9 bases between them. CDR1 is MDHEN, CDR2 SYDVKM, per germline. This CDR3 has 14 residues. CDR3 sequence (DNA): TGTGCCAGCAGCACAGGGTTTAGCAATCAGCCCCAGCATTTT. Its protein product is CASSTGFSNQPQHF. The full variable domain, in which reference TRBV28 and TRBJ1-5 provide the parts outside the CDR3, is DVKVTQSSRYLVKRTGEKVFLECVQDMDHENMFWYRQDPGLGLRLIYFSYDVKMKEKGDIPEGYSVSREKKERFSLILESASTNQTSMYLCASSTGFSNQPQHFGDGTRLSIL.

V and J are TRBV3-1 (or the pseudogene TRBV3-2) and TRBJ2-2, with TRBD1 as a possible D gene (7 bases). Deletions cut 0 bases from V and 6 bases from J, with 14 bases between. The germline V gene encodes CDR1 LGHDT and CDR2 YNNKEL (reference sequence). The CDR3 consists of 16 residues. CDR3 nucleotides: TGTGCCAGCAGCCAAGATCCCGGCAGGGGGGCCGGGGAGCTGTTTTTT. It encodes CASSQDPGRGAGELFF.

The chain joins TRBV4-1 to TRBJ2-3; 7 bases align to TRBD2. This CDR3 is 15 amino acids long. The V segment lost 1 base and the J segment 6 bases; nucleotides outside the gene matches: 7. CDR1 and CDR2 from the germline V gene are MGHRA and YSYEKL. CDR3 bases: TGCGCCAGCAGCCAAGTGGCGGGAGAGGCGGATACGCAGTATTTT. Protein sequence: CASSQVAGEADTQYF.

Only a few counts were recorded for this clone. The chain links TRBV6-5 to TRBJ2-7, with 8 bases matching TRBD1. The V and J ends lost 7 bases and 3 bases, in that order; junction bases with no gene match: 8. The length of the CDR3 is 14 residues. Germline V lookup: CDR1 MNHEY, CDR2 SVGAGI. The CDR3 DNA follows: TGTGCCAGCAAATTAGGACAGGGCCTCTACGAGCAGTACTTC. The encoded protein is CASKLGQGLYEQYF.

Written as DNA, the CDR3 is TGTGCCAGCAGCTTGGGGCTAGGACAGAGGGATGAGCAGTTCTTC. Translation: CASSLGLGQRDEQFF. The chain has TRBV11-2 and TRBJ2-1; TRBD1 is a possible D gene (6 bases). Per germline, CDR1 SGHAT and CDR2 FQNNGV. The CDR3 has 15 residues. V gave up 3 bases and J gave up 8 bases, with 17 bases separating them. The whole variable domain, remainder taken from reference TRBV11-2 and TRBJ2-1, is EAGVAQSPRYKIIEKRQSVAFWCNPISGHATLYWYQQILGQGPKLLIQFQNNGVVDDSQLPKDRFSAERLKGVDSTLKIQPAKLEDSAVYLCASSLGLGQRDEQFFGPGTRLTVL.

The rearrangement links TRBV9 to TRBJ1-2; D is unresolved. CDR1 is SGDLS and CDR2 is YYNGEE in the germline V gene. Trimming removed 2 bases at V and 1 base at J, with 9 bases between. CDR3 length: 14 amino acids. The CDR3 DNA sequence: TGTGCCAGCAGCGTTTACACTAGTAACTATGGCTACACCTTC. It yields the protein CASSVYTSNYGYTF.

This clone has only one observation. The chain combines TRBV7-6 with TRBJ1-3, with D possibly TRBD1 on 5 matching bases. CDR1 SGHVS and CDR2 FNYEAQ come from the germline V gene. CDR3 length: 16 residues. Trimming removed 6 bases from V and 4 bases from J, with 19 bases in between. The CDR3 nucleotides are TGTGCCAGCAGTCCCCAAGGGGCAGGAAGGGGAAACACCATATATTTT. It translates to CASSPQGAGRGNTIYF. Looking up the rest from reference TRBV7-6 and TRBJ1-3 gives the full variable domain: GAGVSQSPRYKVTKRGQDVALRCDPISGHVSLYWYRQALGQGPEFLTYFNYEAQQDKSGLPNDRFSAERPEGSISTLTIQRTEQRDSAMYRCASSPQGAGRGNTIYFGEGSWLTVV.

This clone has more than one count but fewer than ten. V usage is TRBV5-4 and J usage is TRBJ2-1, with a tentative D call TRBD2 (6 bases). V lost 0 bases, J lost 3 bases, and 7 bases lay in between. The CDR3 extends over 14 amino acids. Germline V CDR1 and CDR2: SGHNT, YYREEE (reference sequence). CDR3 loop: CASSLGTNYNEQFF. The CDR3 bases are TGTGCCAGCAGCTTGGGGACTAACTACAATGAGCAGTTCTTC.

The V gene is TRBV6-5, the J gene TRBJ2-5, with 9 positions matching TRBD1. Germline lookup yields CDR1 MNHEY and CDR2 SVGAGI. This CDR3 comprises 15 residues. J lost 4 bases, V lost 2 bases, and 5 bases had no gene match. This CDR3 reads CASSYTGGPRETQYF. The CDR3 DNA sequence: TGTGCCAGCAGTTACACAGGGGGCCCGCGAGAGACCCAGTACTTC.

This chain connects TRBV4-2 to TRBJ2-2, with D perhaps TRBD1 (5 bases). The germline V gene has CDR1 LGHNA and CDR2 YNFKEQ. CDR3 length equals 15 residues. V was clipped by 4 bases and J by 4 bases, with 13 bases between them. The CDR3, as DNA: TGTGCCAGCAGCCGCGACAGAGACTCCACCGGGGAGCTGTTTTTT. Translating it yields CASSRDRDSTGELFF.

This chain connects TRBV10-1 to TRBJ2-5; D is perhaps TRBD2 (5 bases). Germline V CDR1 and CDR2: WNHNN, SYGVQD (reference sequence). The CDR3 is 15 residues long. V was shortened by 3 bases and J by 5 bases, with 16 bases between the two germline ends. In nucleotides, the CDR3 is TGCGCCAGCAGTGAAACTTCGGGGATCGGGGAGACCCAGTACTTC. Its protein is CASSETSGIGETQYF.

This clone turned up a few times. This rearrangement joins TRBV27 to TRBJ2-2, with 7 positions matching TRBD1. V was pared by 8 bases and J by 6 bases, with 12 bases of the junction left unmatched. This CDR3 region has 15 residues. Germline V gene sequence: CDR1 MNHEY, CDR2 SMNVEV (reference sequence). Here the CDR3 DNA reads TGTGCCAGCCGTACCGTCGACAGGGCTGCCGGGGAGCTGTTTTTT. This codes for CASRTVDRAAGELFF.

The table lists this clone with a count of one. The chain joins TRBV30 to TRBJ2-7, with 9 bases aligning to TRBD1. This CDR3 is built from 13 residues. With V trimmed by 3 bases and J by 5 bases, 5 bases remained unmatched. The V gene's germline CDR1 is GTSNPN and CDR2 SVGIG (reference sequence). The CDR3 sequence is CAWRGTGQDEQYF. The DNA of the CDR3 is TGTGCCTGGAGAGGGACAGGGCAGGACGAGCAGTACTTC.

The CDR3 loop reads CAWDRLTDTQYF. For the CDR3, the DNA is TGTGCCTGGGACAGGCTAACAGATACGCAGTATTTT. The rearrangement uses TRBV30 and TRBJ2-3, with D maybe TRBD1 (6 bases). The CDR3 has 12 amino acids. The germline gives CDR1 GTSNPN, CDR2 SVGIG (reference sequence). V was clipped by 5 bases and J by 3 bases, with 9 bases between them.

This clone appeared a single time. This chain connects TRBV5-4 to TRBJ1-6; 7 nucleotides match TRBD1. Germline-derived CDR1 and CDR2 are SGHNT and YYREEE (reference sequence). J was trimmed by 7 bases and V by 0 bases; bases with no gene match: 4. The CDR3 sequence is 15 residues long. The chain's CDR3 is CASSLVGTENSPLHF. For the CDR3, the DNA is TGTGCCAGCAGCTTGGTTGGGACAGAGAATTCACCCCTCCACTTT.

The rearrangement uses TRBV4-2 and TRBJ2-1; the match to TRBD2 covers 8 bases. The ends lost 1 base at V and 7 bases at J; junction bases unmatched: 6. Germline values: CDR1 LGHNA, CDR2 YNFKEQ. This CDR3 is 15 amino acids long. CDR3 amino acids: CASSQGTAGENEQFF. CDR3 nucleotides: TGTGCCAGCAGCCAAGGTACAGCGGGAGAGAATGAGCAGTTCTTC.

V gene TRBV5-1 combines with J gene TRBJ2-3, with 10 bases fitting TRBD2. CDR3 size: 16 residues. Germline V gene lookup returns CDR1 SGHRS and CDR2 YFSETQ. V shed 1 base and J 6 bases; nucleotides not matched to a gene: 8. The CDR3 bases are TGCGCCAGCAGCTTGAAACCTAGCGGGAGTCCTGATACGCAGTATTTT. This codes for CASSLKPSGSPDTQYF. The full variable domain, its missing parts supplied by reference TRBV5-1 and TRBJ2-3, is KAGVTQTPRYLIKTRGQQVTLSCSPISGHRSVSWYQQTPGQGLQFLFEYFSETQRNKGNFPGRFSGRQFSNSRSEMNVSTLELGDSALYLCASSLKPSGSPDTQYFGPGTRLTVL.

For the CDR3, the DNA is TGTGCCAGCAGCTTAGCGGCGGGAGGGCCCGGGAACTCCTACGAGCAGTACTTC. It translates to CASSLAAGGPGNSYEQYF. V is TRBV7-8 and J is TRBJ2-7, with 9 bases aligning to TRBD2. Unmatched junction bases numbered 9, after V lost 0 bases and J lost 0 bases. The CDR3 consists of 18 residues. The germline V gene encodes CDR1 SGHVS and CDR2 FQNEAQ.

The chain carries TRBV6-4 and TRBJ1-1; 9 bases are a match to TRBD1. Germline-derived CDR1 and CDR2 are MRHNA and SNTAGT. V was clipped by 4 bases and J by 4 bases; unmatched bases: 4. There are 14 residues in the CDR3. CDR3 in DNA: TGTGCCAGCAGTGGCACAGGGGGCGTCACTGAAGCTTTCTTT. Translating it yields CASSGTGGVTEAFF.

The chain joins TRBV7-7 to TRBJ2-1; 9 bases map to TRBD2. Germline CDR1 reads SSHAT; CDR2 reads FNYEAQ (reference sequence). The CDR3 spans 15 residues. V gave up 5 bases and J gave up 8 bases; unmatched junction bases: 10. Here the CDR3 DNA reads TGTGCCAGCAGCCCTCTCGCGGGAGGGATCGATGAGCAGTTCTTC. Its translation: CASSPLAGGIDEQFF.

The chain combines TRBV2 with TRBJ1-5, with D possibly matching TRBD1 (5 bases). Germline CDR1 SNHLY, CDR2 FYNNEI. CDR3 length: 14 residues. Trimming removed 7 bases from V and 4 bases from J, with 14 bases in between. CDR3: CASNQGNRNQPQHF. The CDR3 region has the DNA TGTGCCAGCAACCAGGGTAATCGAAATCAGCCCCAGCATTTT.

The CDR3 loop reads CASNYDRAGGYTF. The CDR3 DNA follows: TGCGCCAGCAACTATGACAGGGCTGGTGGCTACACCTTC. The chain links TRBV5-1 to TRBJ1-2, with 7 bases that match TRBD1. CDR3 length equals 13 residues. After removal of 6 bases from V and 7 bases from J, the junction contained 9 bases not matched to a gene. The germline V gene encodes CDR1 SGHRS and CDR2 YFSETQ.

This clone has a single count. This sequence joins TRBV27 and TRBJ2-7; 9 bases fit TRBD1. CDR3 length equals 18 residues. The J segment lost 7 bases and the V segment lost 5 bases, leaving 21 bases of the junction unmatched. The V gene's germline CDR1 is MNHEY and CDR2 SMNVEV (reference sequence). CDR3 DNA: TGTGCCAGCAGTCCATATTGGGATCGGGCCGGGACAGGGATAGAGCAGTACTTC. It yields the protein CASSPYWDRAGTGIEQYF.

The chain uses TRBV5-1 and TRBJ1-2, with D perhaps TRBD1 (6 bases). CDR1 and CDR2 (germline): SGHRS, YFSETQ. The CDR3 contains 15 residues. Deletions cut 5 bases from V and 8 bases from J, with 22 bases between. In DNA form, the CDR3 reads TGCGCCAGCAGGAACATCAGGGACAATGTCGGGGGCTACACCTTC. Translated, it gives CASRNIRDNVGGYTF.

The rearrangement links TRBV5-4 to TRBJ2-1; D might be TRBD2 (6 bases). Germline CDR1 SGHNT, CDR2 YYREEE (reference sequence). The CDR3 covers 13 residues. V dropped 4 bases and J dropped 3 bases, with 8 bases sitting between them. The CDR3 protein is CASSTTSYNEQFF. DNA of the CDR3: TGTGCCAGCAGCACGACTAGCTACAATGAGCAGTTCTTC. The whole variable domain, remainder taken from reference TRBV5-4 and TRBJ2-1, is ETGVTQSPTHLIKTRGQQVTLRCSSQSGHNTVSWYQQALGQGPQFIFQYYREEENGRGNFPPRFSGLQFPNYSSELNVNALELDDSALYLCASSTTSYNEQFFGPGTRLTVL.

This clone was seen just once. This sequence joins TRBV11-3 and TRBJ2-1; D might be TRBD2 (6 bases). Germline CDR1 is SGHNT and CDR2 is YENEEA. The CDR3 is 13 residues long. V lost 1 base and J lost 10, with 11 bases in between. The CDR3 nucleotides are TGTGCCAGCAGCTTAGTTCAGGGAGGCGAGCAGTTCTTC. Amino acids: CASSLVQGGEQFF. The whole variable domain, filled in from reference TRBV11-3 and TRBJ2-1, reads EAGVVQSPRYKIIEKKQPVAFWCNPISGHNTLYWYLQNLGQGPELLIRYENEEAVDDSQLPKDRFSAERLKGVDSTLKIQPAELGDSAVYLCASSLVQGGEQFFGPGTRLTVL.

V usage is TRBV2 and J usage is TRBJ2-5; 8 nucleotides align to TRBD1. The CDR3 extends over 13 amino acids. The V segment lost 5 bases and the J segment 5 bases; nucleotides outside the gene matches: 4. CDR1 and CDR2 (germline): SNHLY, FYNNEI. The CDR3 spells CASSRTGLETQYF. The CDR3 DNA follows: TGTGCCAGCAGTCGGACAGGGTTGGAGACCCAGTACTTC. The whole variable domain, remainder taken from reference TRBV2 and TRBJ2-5, is EPEVTQTPSHQVTQMGQEVILRCVPISNHLYFYWYRQILGQKVEFLVSFYNNEISEKSEIFDDQFSVERPDGSNFTLKIRSTKLEDSAMYFCASSRTGLETQYFGPGTRLLVL.

The chain joins TRBV5-1 to TRBJ2-5; TRBD2 matches at 13 bases. Germline V gene lookup returns CDR1 SGHRS and CDR2 YFSETQ. The CDR3 length is 17 residues. V shed 4 bases and J 2 bases; nucleotides not matched to a gene: 8. The CDR3 DNA reads as TGCGCCAGCAGCGCCCGAGGGACTAGCGGGATTCAAGAGACCCAGTACTTC. Translating gives CASSARGTSGIQETQYF.

This clone was detected a few times. This chain connects TRBV20-1 to TRBJ2-7; the D is unclear. In germline, CDR1 is DFQATT, CDR2 SNEGSKA (reference sequence). CDR3 length equals 15 residues. V was pared by 3 bases and J by 0 bases, with 15 bases between. The CDR3 DNA reads TGCAGTGCTAGTGTTGGGCAGAATCCCTCCTACGAGCAGTACTTC. This encodes CSASVGQNPSYEQYF.

The chain employs TRBV9 and TRBJ2-7; 10 bases are shared with TRBD2. The CDR3 consists of 16 residues. V trimming: 0 bases; J trimming: 2 bases; junction bases outside the gene matches: 5. Germline CDR1 reads SGDLS; CDR2 reads YYNGEE. The CDR3: CASSVGRLAGAYEQYF. As DNA, the CDR3 is TGTGCCAGCAGCGTAGGTCGCCTAGCGGGAGCCTACGAGCAGTACTTC.